Presented here are 29 T cell receptor beta chains from one specimen sequenced in a study of blood T cell repertoires in COVID-19. This table comes from immunoSEQ multiplex PCR, and its TCRdb copy is limited to in-frame clones, with some not included. The sample has about 51,000 clones, roughly 90% seen once. The source material was peripheral blood. These receptors were taken from a man in his 60s with acute or convalescent COVID-19.

This chain connects TRBV28 to TRBJ2-1, with D perhaps TRBD2 (6 bases). The germline V gene has CDR1 MDHEN and CDR2 SYDVKM. This CDR3 is 17 amino acids long. Trimming cost V 4 bases and J 6 bases, with 22 bases left between them. The CDR3 nucleotides are TGTGCCAGCAGTTCTGGCGGAGGGAATACGAGACGCAATGAGCAGTTCTTC. The encoded protein is CASSSGGGNTRRNEQFF.

This chain connects TRBV4-1 to TRBJ2-3, with TRBD2 matching over 8 bases. The CDR3 consists of 16 residues. Germline assignment: CDR1 MGHRA and CDR2 YSYEKL. V gave up 3 bases and J gave up 2 bases; unmatched junction bases: 7. The CDR3 DNA sequence: TGCGCCAGCAGCCAGGTAGCGGGAATACTCACAGATACGCAGTATTTT. Residues: CASSQVAGILTDTQYF.

The chain's CDR3 is CASSSQGSYGYTF. Written as DNA, the CDR3 is TGTGCCAGCAGCTCACAGGGTTCCTATGGCTACACCTTC. The chain recombines TRBV5-4 with TRBJ1-2, with D perhaps matching TRBD1 (6 bases). Trimming took 3 bases from V and 4 from J, leaving 10 bases between them. CDR1 SGHNT and CDR2 YYREEE come from the germline V gene (reference sequence). This CDR3 has 13 amino acids. The full variable domain, its missing parts supplied by reference TRBV5-4 and TRBJ1-2, is ETGVTQSPTHLIKTRGQQVTLRCSSQSGHNTVSWYQQALGQGPQFIFQYYREEENGRGNFPPRFSGLQFPNYSSELNVNALELDDSALYLCASSSQGSYGYTFGSGTRLTVV.

The chain couples TRBV7-2 to TRBJ1-1; a possible D gene is TRBD1 (5 bases). The CDR3 is 14 amino acids. Trimming took off 2 bases at V and 4 bases at J, with 11 bases between the two ends. Germline CDR1 reads SGHTA; CDR2 reads FQGNSA. Here the CDR3 reads CASSLMQGGTEAFF. The CDR3 DNA follows: TGTGCCAGCAGCTTAATGCAGGGCGGCACTGAAGCTTTCTTT.

This clone was found once. The chain employs TRBV11-2 and TRBJ2-5; 9 positions agree with TRBD2. Germline CDR1 reads SGHAT; CDR2 reads FQNNGV. The CDR3 runs to 16 residues. V dropped 4 bases and J dropped 4; count of bases not matched to a gene: 10. The CDR3 reads CASSSGPGGRVETQYF. CDR3 DNA sequence: TGTGCCAGCAGCTCAGGGCCGGGCGGGAGGGTAGAGACCCAGTACTTC.

This rearrangement joins TRBV4-1 to TRBJ1-1; maybe TRBD1 (5 bases). V dropped 2 bases and J dropped 4 bases, with 11 bases sitting between them. The CDR3 runs 14 residues. Looked up from germline, CDR1 is MGHRA and CDR2 is YSYEKL. CDR3 region: CASSQPWGGTEAFF. CDR3 nucleotides: TGCGCCAGCAGCCAACCATGGGGGGGCACTGAAGCTTTCTTT.

This chain uses TRBV5-4 with TRBJ2-5, with D unclear. Germline assignment: CDR1 SGHNT and CDR2 YYREEE (reference sequence). There are 15 residues in the CDR3. Trimming pared 4 bases from V and 3 bases from J, leaving 16 bases between. The CDR3 region is CASSHVGQLKETQYF. The CDR3 coding sequence is TGTGCCAGCAGCCACGTTGGGCAGCTTAAAGAGACCCAGTACTTC.

The chain employs TRBV3-1 (or the pseudogene TRBV3-2) and TRBJ1-5, with a weak D call TRBD1 (5 bases). The CDR3 spans 13 residues. Germline values: CDR1 LGHDT, CDR2 YNNKEL (reference sequence). V was pared by 1 base and J by 7 bases, with 8 bases between. CDR3 residues: CASSQVRGQPQHF. The CDR3 DNA is TGTGCCAGCAGCCAAGTTAGGGGCCAGCCCCAGCATTTT.

This rearrangement joins TRBV28 to TRBJ2-7; the D gene is possibly TRBD1 (6 bases). The V gene's germline CDR1 is MDHEN and CDR2 SYDVKM. CDR3 size: 13 residues. The ends were cut back, 6 bases at V and 0 bases at J, with 9 bases in the middle. For the CDR3, the DNA is TGTGCCAGCAGGGGGGCGGGCTCCTACGAGCAGTACTTC. Its translation: CASRGAGSYEQYF. Full variable domain (remainder filled in from reference TRBV28 and TRBJ2-7): DVKVTQSSRYLVKRTGEKVFLECVQDMDHENMFWYRQDPGLGLRLIYFSYDVKMKEKGDIPEGYSVSREKKERFSLILESASTNQTSMYLCASRGAGSYEQYFGPGTRLTVT.

The rearrangement links TRBV21-1 to TRBJ1-5. TRBV21-1 counts as a pseudogene. This CDR3 comprises 19 residues. The CDR3 coding sequence is TGTGCCAGCAGCAATTCGGCCCGGCTTTCGGGGGTTTTCAATCAGCCCCAGCATTTT. Protein product: CASSNSARLSGVFNQPQHF.

The chain joins TRBV4-1 to TRBJ2-3; D gene unclear. Trimming took 0 bases from V and 0 from J, leaving 28 bases between them. The CDR3 length is 22 residues. Germline V lookup: CDR1 MGHRA, CDR2 YSYEKL. The CDR3 loop reads CASSQDRGRLPFLSSSTDTQYF. In DNA, the CDR3 is TGCGCCAGCAGCCAAGATCGCGGTCGTCTACCCTTCCTTTCTTCTAGCACAGATACGCAGTATTTT.

The chain links TRBV10-3 to TRBJ2-3, with 14 bases identical to TRBD2. Germline values: CDR1 ENHRY, CDR2 SYGVKD. The CDR3 is made up of 14 amino acids. V trimming: 4 bases; J trimming: 6 bases; junction bases outside the gene matches: 0. The CDR3, as DNA: TGTGCCATCAGTGGACTAGCGGGAGGGGATACGCAGTATTTT. Its protein is CAISGLAGGDTQYF.

The V and J genes are TRBV29-1 and TRBJ1-2; D is possibly TRBD1 (5 bases). The V and J ends lost 1 base and 4 bases respectively, with 19 bases between them. Germline V lookup: CDR1 SQVTM, CDR2 ANQGSEA. There are 16 residues in the CDR3. CDR3 region: CSVEGSRAEETYGYTF. The DNA for the CDR3 is TGCAGCGTTGAAGGTAGCAGGGCCGAAGAGACCTATGGCTACACCTTC.

The V call is TRBV19, the J call TRBJ1-2, with D hard to call. Deletions cut 6 bases from V and 0 bases from J, with 17 bases between. Germline V gene data show CDR1 as LNHDA and CDR2 as SQIVND (reference sequence). The CDR3 totals 16 residues. CDR3 sequence: CASSDRGDAANYGYTF. The CDR3 DNA follows: TGTGCCAGTAGCGATCGCGGCGACGCTGCTAACTATGGCTACACCTTC.

The rearrangement uses TRBV3-1 (or the pseudogene TRBV3-2) and TRBJ1-1; 10 bases are a match to TRBD1. This CDR3 spans 16 amino acids. In germline, CDR1 is LGHDT, CDR2 YNNKEL (reference sequence). Germline trimming cut 4 bases from V and 0 bases from J; bases unmatched to any gene: 5. CDR3 DNA sequence: TGTGCCAGCAGCCGCCGGGACAGGGGCTTGAACACTGAAGCTTTCTTT. Protein product: CASSRRDRGLNTEAFF.

The sample holds one count of this clone. This chain connects TRBV11-2 to TRBJ2-5; 9 positions match TRBD2. The ends lost 7 bases at V and 5 bases at J; junction bases unmatched: 11. This CDR3 has 15 residues. CDR1 and CDR2 (germline): SGHAT, FQNNGV. The DNA of the CDR3 is TGTGCCAGCAACAAATTAGCGGGGGAAGGGGAGACCCAGTACTTC. As protein: CASNKLAGEGETQYF.

A few counts support this clone. The chain employs TRBV3-1 (or the pseudogene TRBV3-2) and TRBJ1-1, with D unclear. The CDR3 extends over 14 amino acids. V was cut by 3 bases and J by 4 bases, with 12 bases left in between. The germline gives CDR1 LGHDT, CDR2 YNNKEL (reference sequence). As DNA, the CDR3 is TGTGCCAGCAGCCACTTAGAGGGTAGCACTGAAGCTTTCTTT. Translation gives CASSHLEGSTEAFF.

This chain connects TRBV5-1 to TRBJ2-1, with TRBD1 matching 12 bases. The CDR3 runs 14 residues. Per the germline V gene, CDR1 is SGHRS and CDR2 is YFSETQ. With 3 bases clipped from V and 9 bases from J, the junction kept 4 bases outside the gene matches. CDR3 coding DNA: TGCGCCAGCAGCTCGGGACAGGGGGCATTTGAGCAGTTCTTC. Protein sequence: CASSSGQGAFEQFF.

The chain is built from TRBV6-5 and TRBJ2-3; TRBD1 aligns across 10 bases. Germline CDR1 reads MNHEY; CDR2 reads SVGAGI. The V gene end was trimmed by 2 bases and the J gene end by 5 bases; junction bases not matched to a gene: 7. The CDR3 contains 16 residues. CDR3 nucleotide sequence: TGTGCCAGCAGTTACGACGGGACAGGGGCAGGAGATACGCAGTATTTT. Translation: CASSYDGTGAGDTQYF.

The chain employs TRBV3-1 (or the pseudogene TRBV3-2) and TRBJ2-5; D may be TRBD1 (5 bases). With 2 bases removed from V and 2 bases from J, the gap between germline ends came to 27 bases. Germline V gene sequence: CDR1 LGHDT, CDR2 YNNKEL (reference sequence). The CDR3 runs to 20 residues. CDR3 region: CASSQSGPTTLQGLQETQYF. CDR3 nucleotides: TGTGCCAGCAGCCAATCCGGTCCGACCACCCTTCAGGGTTTGCAAGAGACCCAGTACTTC.

This rearrangement joins TRBV19 to TRBJ1-5, with a tentative D call TRBD1 (6 bases). V was pared by 2 bases and J by 1 base, with 12 bases between. CDR1 LNHDA and CDR2 SQIVND come from the germline V gene (reference sequence). The CDR3 length is 16 residues. CDR3 in amino acids: CASSIRAGVSNQPQHF. DNA of the CDR3: TGTGCCAGTAGTATACGGGCAGGGGTGAGCAATCAGCCCCAGCATTTT.

This sequence joins TRBV5-6 and TRBJ1-3; TRBD1 aligns across 9 bases. Germline values: CDR1 SGHDT, CDR2 YYEEEE. V lost 5 bases, J lost 4 bases, and 10 bases stayed unmatched. The CDR3 is 16 residues long. The CDR3 reads CASSSPGQGSGNTIYF. The DNA of the CDR3 is TGTGCCAGCAGTTCACCGGGACAGGGATCCGGAAACACCATATATTTT.

The chain has TRBV11-2 and TRBJ2-2; 12 bases align to TRBD1. The CDR3 has 17 residues. V lost 5 bases and J lost 7; bases outside the gene matches: 11. Germline CDR1 SGHAT, CDR2 FQNNGV. The CDR3 region is CASSPLSGQGAYGELFF. As DNA, the CDR3 is TGTGCCAGCAGCCCGCTCTCGGGACAGGGGGCTTACGGGGAGCTGTTTTTT.

This clone was counted a single time. The chain employs TRBV12-3 or TRBV12-4 and TRBJ1-5, with D unresolved. The V end was cut by 3 bases, the J end by 4 bases, with 7 bases between. This CDR3 is 13 amino acids long. The CDR3, as DNA: TGTGCCAGCAGTTTTGGCCGTAATCAGCCCCAGCATTTT. Its translation is CASSFGRNQPQHF.

This chain uses TRBV4-3 with TRBJ1-2; maybe TRBD1 (5 bases). The CDR3 consists of 15 residues. Germline V gene data show CDR1 as LGHNA and CDR2 as YSLEER. The V gene lost 0 bases and the J gene lost 2 bases, with 10 bases spanning the gap. CDR3 loop: CASSQEAGPNYGYTF. The CDR3 DNA is TGCGCCAGCAGCCAAGAAGCAGGGCCAAACTATGGCTACACCTTC.

A single count supports this clone. V and J are TRBV11-1 and TRBJ1-4; D is uncertain. The CDR3 is 14 amino acids. The V end lost 3 bases, the J end lost 3 bases, and 8 bases lay between the germline ends. Germline assignment: CDR1 SGHAT and CDR2 FQDESV (reference sequence). The CDR3 loop reads CASSFSRSNEKLFF. The CDR3 bases are TGTGCCAGCAGCTTCTCCAGGTCTAATGAAAAACTGTTTTTT.

A remark on this clone: Other DNA sequences in this specimen translate into the identical CDR3. The chain couples TRBV5-1 to TRBJ2-7, with TRBD1 matching 8 bases. Germline V lookup: CDR1 SGHRS, CDR2 YFSETQ. The V gene end was trimmed by 3 bases and the J gene end by 4 bases; junction bases not matched to a gene: 9. This CDR3 is built from 15 residues. CDR3 nucleotide sequence: TGCGCCAGCAGCTCCGGACAGGGTGGGGTGTACGAGCAGTACTTC. Translated, it gives CASSSGQGGVYEQYF.

The chain has TRBV3-1 (or the pseudogene TRBV3-2) and TRBJ2-7; a weak D match, TRBD2 (6 bases). V was trimmed by 1 base and J by 1 base, leaving 8 bases between them. The germline V gene has CDR1 LGHDT and CDR2 YNNKEL (reference sequence). CDR3 length: 14 amino acids. CDR3 nucleotides: TGTGCCAGCAGCCAAGGCGGAGGGTCCTACGAGCAGTACTTC. Translating gives CASSQGGGSYEQYF.

Of note for this clone: Germline and junction disagree at one end, which may indicate a read error. The V call is TRBV5-1, the J call TRBJ2-2; TRBD1 matches at 12 bases. Germline V CDR1 and CDR2: SGHRS, YFSETQ. The CDR3 extends over 17 amino acids. CDR3 sequence: CVSSISGTGGRTGELFF. The CDR3 nucleotides read TGCGTCAGCAGCATATCCGGGACAGGGGGCAGGACCGGGGAGCTGTTTTTT.